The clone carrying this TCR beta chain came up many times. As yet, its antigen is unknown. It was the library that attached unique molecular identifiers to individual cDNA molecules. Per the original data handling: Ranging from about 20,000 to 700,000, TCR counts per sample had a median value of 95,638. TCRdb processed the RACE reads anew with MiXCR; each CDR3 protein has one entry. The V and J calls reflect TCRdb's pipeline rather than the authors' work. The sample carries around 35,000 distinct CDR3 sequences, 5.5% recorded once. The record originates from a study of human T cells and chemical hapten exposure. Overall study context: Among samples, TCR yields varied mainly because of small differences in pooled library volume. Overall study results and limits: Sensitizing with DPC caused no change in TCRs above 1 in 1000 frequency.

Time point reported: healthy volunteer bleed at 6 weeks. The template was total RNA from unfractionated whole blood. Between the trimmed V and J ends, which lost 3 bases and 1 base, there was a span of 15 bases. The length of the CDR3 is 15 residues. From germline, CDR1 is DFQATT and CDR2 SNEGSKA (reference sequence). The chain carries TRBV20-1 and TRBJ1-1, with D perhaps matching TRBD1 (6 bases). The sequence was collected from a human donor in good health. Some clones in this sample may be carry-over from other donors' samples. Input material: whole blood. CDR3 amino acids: CSASNVGGWNTEAFF. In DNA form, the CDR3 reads TGCAGTGCTAGTAATGTAGGGGGATGGAACACTGAAGCTTTCTTT.